This T cell receptor (beta chain) was captured in a study of blood T cell repertoires in COVID-19. The repertoire was sequenced with immunoSEQ multiplex PCR; TCRdb's copy has only in-frame clones and lacks some. The table shows about 45,000 clones, with about nine tenths occurring only once. The specimen sequenced was peripheral blood. This receptor was obtained from a human donor in a cohort sampled during active COVID-19.

The CDR3 region is CASTTGTGGKKLFF. CDR3 coding DNA: TGTGCCAGCACGACCGGGACAGGGGGCAAAAAACTGTTTTTT. J is TRBJ1-4 and V is TRBV6-5; 12 bases line up with TRBD1. The CDR3 runs to 14 residues. J lost 9 bases, V lost 7 bases, and 6 bases had no gene match. Germline-derived CDR1 and CDR2 are MNHEY and SVGAGI.